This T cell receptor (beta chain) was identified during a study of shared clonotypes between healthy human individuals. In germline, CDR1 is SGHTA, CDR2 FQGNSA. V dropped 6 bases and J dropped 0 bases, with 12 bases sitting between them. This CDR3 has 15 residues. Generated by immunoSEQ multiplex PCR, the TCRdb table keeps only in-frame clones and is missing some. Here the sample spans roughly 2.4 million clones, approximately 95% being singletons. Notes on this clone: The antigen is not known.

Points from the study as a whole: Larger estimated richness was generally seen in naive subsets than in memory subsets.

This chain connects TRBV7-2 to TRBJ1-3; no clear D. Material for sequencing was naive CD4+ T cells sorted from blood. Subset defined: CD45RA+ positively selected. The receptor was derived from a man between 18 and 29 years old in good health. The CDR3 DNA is TGTGCCAGCAGTCAATTAAGACTCTCTGGAAACACCATATATTTT. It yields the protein CASSQLRLSGNTIYF.